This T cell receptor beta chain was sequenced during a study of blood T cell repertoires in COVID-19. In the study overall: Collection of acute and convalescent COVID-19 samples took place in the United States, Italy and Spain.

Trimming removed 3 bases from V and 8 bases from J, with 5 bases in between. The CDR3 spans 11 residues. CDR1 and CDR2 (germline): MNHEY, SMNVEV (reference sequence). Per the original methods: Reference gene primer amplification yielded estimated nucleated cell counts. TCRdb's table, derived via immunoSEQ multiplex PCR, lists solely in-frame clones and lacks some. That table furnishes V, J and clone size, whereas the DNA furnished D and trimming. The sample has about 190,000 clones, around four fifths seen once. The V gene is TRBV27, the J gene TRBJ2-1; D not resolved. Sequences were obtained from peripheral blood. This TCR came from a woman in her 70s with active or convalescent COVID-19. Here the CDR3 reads CASSFHYEQFF. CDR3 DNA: TGTGCCAGCAGTTTTCACTATGAGCAGTTCTTC.